This T cell receptor beta chain stems from a study of immune heterogeneity within non-small cell lung tumors. Points from the study as a whole: The correlation between local T-cell clonality and local tumor mutational burden was positive, moderate in strength and statistically significant, with R 0.3 to 0.4. Recurrence of identical dominant CDR3 beta clonotypes was observed across intrapatient tumor sites, concomitant with site-unique high-frequency clones.

CDR3 of TCR beta was amplified by multiplex PCR that used 32 V and 13 J primers. MiXCR, run by TCRdb on the multiplex PCR reads, gives a single entry per CDR3 protein. The sample yields roughly 20,000 distinct CDR3 sequences, 28% seen once. Per sample, about 600 ng of bulk tumor genomic DNA was the template used. Surgical sampling yielded several biopsies per primary tumor (spaced far apart). Enrolled patients presented with newly diagnosed, previously untreated non-small cell lung cancer and underwent curative surgery. Surgery with curative intent was being performed on the donors, who were newly diagnosed non-small cell lung cancer patients. Trimming removed 5 bases from V and 1 base from J, with 14 bases in between. Looked up from germline, CDR1 is DFQATT and CDR2 is SNEGSKA (reference sequence). This CDR3 contains 14 residues. This clonotype was counted a few times. Its target is not known.

The sequencing input was lung tumor tissue. The chain links TRBV20-1 to TRBJ1-1; D gene ambiguous. The receptor was isolated from a man aged 35-49 years with non-small cell lung cancer. The CDR3 DNA sequence: TGCAGTGCTGTTGGGAGAGTTCGGAACACTGAAGCTTTCTTT. Its translation: CSAVGRVRNTEAFF.